Following are 13 T cell receptor beta chains from one sample sequenced in a study of sequential checkpoint blockade in melanoma. The assay was immunoSEQ multiplex PCR, and TCRdb's table has in-frame clones only and misses some. Of 8,400 or so clones in the sample, just under 65% were seen once. Treatment of the sample: randomized to nivolumab then ipilimumab (arm A) or the reverse (arm B). The starting material was CD8+ T cells sorted from blood (inferred from file names), obtained from a patient given nivolumab and ipilimumab in sequence. The receptors here all came from a human patient with melanoma. Some clones in this sample may be carry-over from other donors' samples.

The chain is built from TRBV27 and TRBJ1-2, with D unclear. Per the germline V gene, CDR1 is MNHEY and CDR2 is SMNVEV (reference sequence). CDR3 length: 17 amino acids. With 2 bases removed from V and 1 base from J, the gap between germline ends came to 17 bases. In DNA, the CDR3 is TGTGCCAGCAGTTTAATACCACCCCCGAGATTTAACTATGGCTACACCTTC. Its translation is CASSLIPPPRFNYGYTF.

In this sample, this clone turned up a few times. The CDR3 DNA is TGTGCCAGCTCACCCTTGGGACAGAGGGAGCAGTACTTC. Translation: CASSPLGQREQYF. The chain has TRBV18 and TRBJ2-7, with TRBD1 identical over 7 bases. This CDR3 region has 13 residues. Germline trimming cut 3 bases from V and 7 bases from J; bases unmatched to any gene: 6. Per the germline V gene, CDR1 is KGHSH and CDR2 is LQKENI. The complete variable domain, with remaining parts taken from reference TRBV18 and TRBJ2-7, reads NAGVMQNPRHLVRRRGQEARLRCSPMKGHSHVYWYRQLPEEGLKFMVYLQKENIIDESGMPKERFSAEFPKEGPSILRIQQVVRGDSAAYFCASSPLGQREQYFGPGTRLTVT.

This chain links TRBV4-2 with TRBJ1-5; no clear D gene. Germline V gives CDR1 LGHNA, CDR2 YNFKEQ. This CDR3 is built from 16 residues. Deletions cut 4 bases from V and 6 bases from J, with 19 bases between. DNA of the CDR3: TGTGCCAGCAGCCCGTCGGACGGGGATTTGGTTCAGCCCCAGCATTTT. This sequence encodes CASSPSDGDLVQPQHF.

The rearrangement links TRBV4-3 to TRBJ1-2; D is perhaps TRBD1 (6 bases). Trimming shortened V by 5 bases and J by 5 bases, and 15 bases separated the two germline ends. The germline gives CDR1 LGHNA, CDR2 YSLEER. The CDR3 is 14 residues long. DNA for the CDR3: TGCGCCAGCAGCACACAGGGCCGGGGTTATGGCTACACCTTC. It codes for CASSTQGRGYGYTF.

Only a few counts were recorded for this clone. The J gene is TRBJ1-2, the V gene TRBV5-1; D is ambiguous. CDR3 length: 13 amino acids. Between the trimmed V and J ends, which lost 0 bases and 8 bases, there was a span of 11 bases. The germline V gene has CDR1 SGHRS and CDR2 YFSETQ. The CDR3, as DNA: TGCGCCAGCAGCTTGGGAGGGAAGCGCGGCTACACCTTC. It codes for CASSLGGKRGYTF.

The V gene is TRBV7-9, the J gene TRBJ2-5; maybe TRBD1 (6 bases). Germline V gives CDR1 SEHNR, CDR2 FQNEAQ (reference sequence). With 1 base removed from V and 2 bases from J, the gap between germline ends came to 17 bases. The CDR3 is made up of 17 amino acids. DNA of the CDR3: TGTGCCAGCAGCTTAGTAAAAAGCCGGGACAAACAAGAGACCCAGTACTTC. Its protein product is CASSLVKSRDKQETQYF.

The genes are TRBV11-2 and TRBJ1-2; D possibly corresponds to TRBD1 (5 bases). Germline values: CDR1 SGHAT, CDR2 FQNNGV. V lost 2 bases and J 1 base, leaving 8 bases between the germline ends. The CDR3 is 14 residues long. The CDR3 protein is CASSLSQGNYGYTF. The CDR3 DNA sequence: TGTGCCAGCAGCTTATCTCAGGGTAACTATGGCTACACCTTC.

A few counts support this clone. This chain uses TRBV15 with TRBJ1-3; possible D gene TRBD1, 6 bases. V was shortened by 9 bases and J by 6 bases, with 9 bases between the two germline ends. The CDR3 extends over 11 amino acids. Germline values: CDR1 LNHNV, CDR2 YYDKDF (reference sequence). DNA for the CDR3: TGTGCCACTGCAGGGGAAAACACCATATATTTT. It translates to CATAGENTIYF.

The CDR3 bases are TGCGCCAGCAGCCAAGTAGGGGTAGAGCAGTACTTC. Its protein is CASSQVGVEQYF. The V call is TRBV4-1, the J call TRBJ2-7; TRBD1 is a possible D gene (5 bases). The CDR3 has 12 amino acids. Germline V gene data show CDR1 as MGHRA and CDR2 as YSYEKL. V lost 1 base and J 7 bases, leaving 8 bases between the germline ends.

The V gene is TRBV16, the J gene TRBJ2-7; no definite D call. The V end lost 4 bases, the J end lost 5 bases, and 21 bases lay between the germline ends. CDR1 and CDR2 (germline): KGHSY, FQNENV. The CDR3 is 16 amino acids. The CDR3 sequence is CASSPNLEVGGDEQYF. For the CDR3, the DNA is TGTGCCAGCAGCCCTAACCTCGAGGTTGGTGGCGACGAGCAGTACTTC. The whole variable domain, remainder taken from reference TRBV16 and TRBJ2-7, is GEEVAQTPKHLVRGEGQKAKLYCAPIKGHSYVFWYQQVLKNEFKFLISFQNENVFDETGMPKERFSAKCLPNSPCSLEIQATKLEDSAVYFCASSPNLEVGGDEQYFGPGTRLTVT.

This clone has just one count. The CDR3, as DNA: TGTGCCAGCAGCTCCTCTATAAACAGGGGGCGCGGCGAGCAGTACTTC. Translation: CASSSSINRGRGEQYF. This chain links TRBV7-9 with TRBJ2-7; 9 bases line up with TRBD1. This CDR3 contains 16 residues. Germline CDR1 reads SEHNR; CDR2 reads FQNEAQ (reference sequence). The ends lost 4 bases at V and 6 bases at J; junction bases unmatched: 13.

As for this clone: This is likely an artifact of a read error, given a far larger clone one base away. The same CDR3 also results from other DNA sequences found in this sample. V gene TRBV7-9 combines with J gene TRBJ2-7, with D maybe TRBD2 (5 bases). Germline loops: CDR1 SEHNR, CDR2 FQNEAQ (reference sequence). V was pared by 5 bases and J by 5 bases, with 13 bases between. The CDR3 has 13 amino acids. The chain's CDR3 is CASSQEGWDEQYF. In DNA form, the CDR3 reads TGTGCCAGCAGCCAAGAGGGCTGGGACGAGCAGTACTTC.

This clone has just a few counts. CDR3 coding DNA: TGTGCCAGCAGTCCGTATAGCAATCAGCCCCAGCATTTT. Protein product: CASSPYSNQPQHF. The chain links TRBV27 to TRBJ1-5; D unresolved. The CDR3 loop spans 13 amino acids. V was clipped by 5 bases and J by 0 bases, with 5 bases between them. Germline CDR1 and CDR2: MNHEY and SMNVEV (reference sequence).